This T cell receptor (beta chain) is from a study of OX40 agonist ivuxolimab in advanced cancers. Background on the study: Subjects had a mean age of approximately 60 years, with a range of 23 to 79; roughly 80% were male. Study observations and caveats: Doses of 0.1 to 3.0 mg/kg were accompanied by clonal expansion of CD4+ and CD8+ blood T cells by week 6.

The protocol was immunoSEQ multiplex PCR, while the TCRdb copy is restricted to in-frame clones and leaves out a portion. The sample contains roughly 67,000 clones, nearly 95% of which appear only once. The CDR3 has 13 residues. Trimming took off 1 base at V and 4 bases at J, with 9 bases between the two ends. CDR1 is SGHTS and CDR2 is YDEGEE in the germline V gene. Autoimmune disease history or systemic immunosuppression barred patients. Blood sampling was done at baseline, cycle 4 day 1, and cycle 7 day 1. With regard to this clone: Its antigen is undetermined.

The source of this sequence is an adult with an advanced solid tumor such as melanoma, head and neck, liver or kidney cancer. The sample in question was CD4+ or CD8+ T cells sorted from blood, obtained in a trial of the OX40 agonist ivuxolimab. The chain carries TRBV5-8 and TRBJ2-7, with D maybe TRBD1 (5 bases). The CDR3 nucleotides read TGTGCCAGCAGCTTGATAGGGGCGTACGAGCAGTACTTC. It codes for CASSLIGAYEQYF.